This T cell receptor (beta chain) stems from a study of blood T cell repertoires in COVID-19 (dated by TCRdb to about 2020). Background for the entire study: The collaborator samples originated in the United States, Italy and Spain and spanned the acute and convalescent phases of COVID-19. The material from the prospective study consisted of cDNA or gDNA derived from T cells, B-cell-depleted T cells, or PBMCs. The repertoires were made available in a free public database intended to serve as a resource for research on the immune response to SARS-CoV-2. Sample metadata almost always included a de-identified subject ID, COVID-19 status, age in years and sex. Where available, HLA class I and class II types were obtained from metadata supplied by the sample provider rather than from assay-based typing. The dataset comprised deeply sampled blood TCRbeta repertoires from subjects exposed to, actively infected with, or recovered from COVID-19. The samples were drawn from two sources: the first 160 participants of the ongoing ImmuneRACE study, and 1,200 or so subjects contributed by 6 global collaborators.

Each collaborating institution followed its own protocols to collect whole blood in K2EDTA tubes. Collaborator samples were shipped for TCRbeta analysis as frozen whole blood, isolated PBMCs, or DNA extracted from either sample type. Worth noting for this clone: Its antigen is not yet known. Base qualities are not at hand, and no much larger clone is one base apart.

Findings and caveats that apply to the study as a whole: The amount of clinical and demographic metadata varied by source and participant and was provided uncurated.

TCRbeta CDR3 regions were amplified from genomic DNA by means of the immunoSEQ Assay, a bias-controlled multiplex PCR. As for the authors' bioinformatics: The number of nucleated cells in each sample was estimated from the amplification of reference gene primers within the assay. To quantify the absolute abundance of each unique TCRbeta CDR3 rearrangement, sequence reads were collapsed and filtered. For each sample, productive Simpson clonality was calculated as the square root of Simpson's diversity index across productive rearrangements. Held by TCRdb, this immuneACCESS table contains in-frame sequences only and omits some clones. Under half of the omission traces to an unresolved V gene where checked; the cause of the rest is unknown. Clonal size and the V and J genes are those of that table, whereas D and trimming came from the DNA. The sample table contains roughly 110,000 clones; only one count was recorded for 70% to 90% of them. Clones ranked in the top ten supply 3% to 3.5% of the sample.

The CDR3, from cysteine to phenylalanine, totals 15 residues. Kept here is only the CDR3 DNA, which spans 45 bases and is read in frame from base 1. CDR1 is given as SGDLS and CDR2 as YYNGEE, both from the germline V gene. Trimming leaves V shorter by 0 bases and J shorter by 4 bases, with the junction holding 5 bases beyond the gene matches. The TCR comes from a man in his forties with acute or convalescent COVID-19. The sample consisted of peripheral blood. This sequence uses TRBV9 and TRBJ2-7; 9 nucleotides in the junction match TRBD1. CDR3 protein: CASSVAGTGIYEQYF. In nucleotide form, the sequence is TGTGCCAGCAGCGTAGCAGGGACAGGGATATACGAGCAGTACTTC.